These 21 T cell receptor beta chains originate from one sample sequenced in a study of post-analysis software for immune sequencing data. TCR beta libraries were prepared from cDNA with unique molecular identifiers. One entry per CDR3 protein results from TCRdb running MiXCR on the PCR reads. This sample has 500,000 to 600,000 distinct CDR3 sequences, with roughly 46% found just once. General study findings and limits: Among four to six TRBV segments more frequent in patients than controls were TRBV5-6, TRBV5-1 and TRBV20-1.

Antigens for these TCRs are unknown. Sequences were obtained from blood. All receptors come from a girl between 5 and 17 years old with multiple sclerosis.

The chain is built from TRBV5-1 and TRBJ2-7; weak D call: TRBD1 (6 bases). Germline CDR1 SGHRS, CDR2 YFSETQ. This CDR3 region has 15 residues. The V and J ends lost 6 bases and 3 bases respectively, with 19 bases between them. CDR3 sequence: CASNLPDRTNYEQYF. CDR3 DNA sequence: TGCGCCAGCAACCTCCCGGACAGAACGAACTACGAGCAGTACTTC.

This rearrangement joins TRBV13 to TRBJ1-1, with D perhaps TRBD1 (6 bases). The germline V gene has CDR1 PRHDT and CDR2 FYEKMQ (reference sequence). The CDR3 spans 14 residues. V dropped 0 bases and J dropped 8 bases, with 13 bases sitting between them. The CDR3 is CASSLGRQVREAFF. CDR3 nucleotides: TGTGCCAGCAGCTTAGGTCGACAGGTCAGAGAAGCTTTCTTT. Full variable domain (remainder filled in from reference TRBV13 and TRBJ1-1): AAGVIQSPRHLIKEKRETATLKCYPIPRHDTVYWYQQGPGQDPQFLISFYEKMQSDKGSIPDRFSAQQFSDYHSELNMSSLELGDSALYFCASSLGRQVREAFFGQGTRLTVV.

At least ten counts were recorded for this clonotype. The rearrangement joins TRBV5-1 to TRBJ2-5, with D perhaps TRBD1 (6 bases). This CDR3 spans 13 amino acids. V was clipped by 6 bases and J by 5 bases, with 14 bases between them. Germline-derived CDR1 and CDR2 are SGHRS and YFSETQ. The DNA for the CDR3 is TGCGCCAGCACCCCCAGGGGCTGGGAGACCCAGTACTTC. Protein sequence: CASTPRGWETQYF.

The CDR3 spells CASSQEQTGFGANVLTF. DNA of the CDR3: TGCGCCAGCAGCCAAGAACAAACCGGCTTCGGGGCCAACGTCCTGACTTTC. The chain couples TRBV4-1 to TRBJ2-6; no reliable D call. Germline V gene data show CDR1 as MGHRA and CDR2 as YSYEKL. The germline V and J ends were trimmed by 0 bases and 4 bases, with 13 bases remaining between them. CDR3 size: 17 residues.

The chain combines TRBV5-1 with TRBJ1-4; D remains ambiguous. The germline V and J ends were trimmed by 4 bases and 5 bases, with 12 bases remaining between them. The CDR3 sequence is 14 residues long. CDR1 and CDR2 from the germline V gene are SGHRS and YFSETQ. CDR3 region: CASSPTDQNEKLFF. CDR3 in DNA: TGCGCCAGCAGCCCGACGGACCAGAATGAAAAACTGTTTTTT.

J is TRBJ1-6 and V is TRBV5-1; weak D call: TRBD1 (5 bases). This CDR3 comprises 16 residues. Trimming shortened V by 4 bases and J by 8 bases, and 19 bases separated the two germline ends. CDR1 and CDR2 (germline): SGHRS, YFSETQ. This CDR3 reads CASSPWDGKGDSPLHF. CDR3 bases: TGCGCCAGCAGCCCCTGGGACGGCAAAGGGGATTCACCCCTCCACTTT.

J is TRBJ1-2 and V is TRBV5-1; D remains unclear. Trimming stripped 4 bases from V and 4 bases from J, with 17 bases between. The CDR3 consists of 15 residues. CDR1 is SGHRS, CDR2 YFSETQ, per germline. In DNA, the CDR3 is TGCGCCAGCAGCCCCCAAGACACCTCTTCCTATGGCTACACCTTC. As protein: CASSPQDTSSYGYTF.

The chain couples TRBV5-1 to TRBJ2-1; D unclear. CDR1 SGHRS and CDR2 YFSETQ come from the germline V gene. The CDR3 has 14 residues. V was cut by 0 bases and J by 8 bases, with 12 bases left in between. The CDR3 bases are TGCGCCAGCAGCTTGGTTTCTATGGTGGATGAGCAGTTCTTC. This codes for CASSLVSMVDEQFF.

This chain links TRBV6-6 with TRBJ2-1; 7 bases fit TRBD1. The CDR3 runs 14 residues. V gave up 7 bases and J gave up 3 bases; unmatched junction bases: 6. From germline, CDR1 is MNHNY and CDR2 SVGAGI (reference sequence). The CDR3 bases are TGTGCCAGCACCGGACAGGCAGGCTACAATGAGCAGTTCTTC. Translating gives CASTGQAGYNEQFF.

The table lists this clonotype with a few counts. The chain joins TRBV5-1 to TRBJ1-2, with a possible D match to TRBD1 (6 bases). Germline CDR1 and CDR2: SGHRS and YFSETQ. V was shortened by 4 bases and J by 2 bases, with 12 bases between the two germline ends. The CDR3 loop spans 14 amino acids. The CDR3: CASSPGEVNYGYTF. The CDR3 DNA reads TGCGCCAGCAGCCCAGGGGAAGTGAACTATGGCTACACCTTC.

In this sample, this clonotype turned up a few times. The CDR3 sequence: CASSPGTSGDPYNEQFF. CDR3 coding DNA: TGCGCCAGCAGCCCTGGGACTAGCGGGGATCCCTACAATGAGCAGTTCTTC. The rearrangement uses TRBV5-1 and TRBJ2-1; 13 bases match TRBD2. Germline V gene lookup returns CDR1 SGHRS and CDR2 YFSETQ. This CDR3 has 17 residues. The trim removed 4 bases at V and 2 bases at J, leaving 6 bases unmatched.

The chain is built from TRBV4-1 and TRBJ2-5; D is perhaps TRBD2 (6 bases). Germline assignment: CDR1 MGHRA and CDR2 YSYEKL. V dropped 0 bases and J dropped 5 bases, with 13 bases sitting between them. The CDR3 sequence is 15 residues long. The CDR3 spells CASSQDWRGWETQYF. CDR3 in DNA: TGCGCCAGCAGCCAAGATTGGCGGGGCTGGGAGACCCAGTACTTC.

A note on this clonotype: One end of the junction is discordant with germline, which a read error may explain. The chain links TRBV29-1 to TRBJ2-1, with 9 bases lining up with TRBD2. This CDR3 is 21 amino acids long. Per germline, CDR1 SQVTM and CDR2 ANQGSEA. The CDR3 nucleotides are TGTAGCGTTGAAAGAGGTGGAGCAGCGGGGGGACACGCCACCTCCTACAATGAGCAGTTCTTC. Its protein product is CSVERGGAAGGHATSYNEQFF.

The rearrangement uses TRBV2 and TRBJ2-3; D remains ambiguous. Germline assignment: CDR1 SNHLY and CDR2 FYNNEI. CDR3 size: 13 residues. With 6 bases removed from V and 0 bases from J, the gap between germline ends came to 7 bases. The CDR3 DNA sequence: TGTGCCAGCAGGGCTAGGAGCACAGATACGCAGTATTTT. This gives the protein CASRARSTDTQYF.

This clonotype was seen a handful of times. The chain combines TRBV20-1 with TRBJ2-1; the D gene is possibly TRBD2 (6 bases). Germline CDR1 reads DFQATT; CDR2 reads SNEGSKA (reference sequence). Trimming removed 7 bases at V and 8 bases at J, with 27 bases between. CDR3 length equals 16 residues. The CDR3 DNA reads TGCAGTGTCTTATTTCGGGCTAGCGCCCTTGGCGATGAGCAGTTCTTC. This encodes CSVLFRASALGDEQFF.

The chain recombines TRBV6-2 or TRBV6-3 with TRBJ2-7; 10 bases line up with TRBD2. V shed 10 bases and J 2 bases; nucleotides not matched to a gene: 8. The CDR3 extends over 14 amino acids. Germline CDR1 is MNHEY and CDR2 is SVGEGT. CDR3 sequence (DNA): TGTGCCACCAGGCGGCTAGCGGGGGCCTACGAGCAGTACTTC. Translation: CATRRLAGAYEQYF.

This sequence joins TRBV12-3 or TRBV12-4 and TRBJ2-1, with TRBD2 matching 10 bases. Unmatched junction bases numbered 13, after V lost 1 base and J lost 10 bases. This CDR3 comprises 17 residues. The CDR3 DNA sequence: TGTGCCAGCAGTTTAGGGGGGGGGACTAGCGAGAAAGACGAGCAGTTCTTC. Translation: CASSLGGGTSEKDEQFF.

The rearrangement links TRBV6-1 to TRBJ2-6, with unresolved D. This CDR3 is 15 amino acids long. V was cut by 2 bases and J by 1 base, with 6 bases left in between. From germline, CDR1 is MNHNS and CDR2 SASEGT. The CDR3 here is CASSELGSGANVLTF. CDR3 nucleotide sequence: TGTGCCAGCAGTGAACTTGGGTCTGGGGCCAACGTCCTGACTTTC.

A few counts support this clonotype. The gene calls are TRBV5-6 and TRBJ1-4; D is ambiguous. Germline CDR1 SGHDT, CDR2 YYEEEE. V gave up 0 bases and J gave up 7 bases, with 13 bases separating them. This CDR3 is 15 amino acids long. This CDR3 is CASSLVDPGREKLFF. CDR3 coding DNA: TGTGCCAGCAGCTTGGTGGACCCCGGGCGTGAAAAACTGTTTTTT.

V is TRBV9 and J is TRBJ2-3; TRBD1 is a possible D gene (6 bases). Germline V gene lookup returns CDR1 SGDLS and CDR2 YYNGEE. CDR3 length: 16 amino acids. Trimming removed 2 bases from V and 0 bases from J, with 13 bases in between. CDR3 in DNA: TGTGCCAGCAGCGTTTTTGAGGGGACAAGCACAGATACGCAGTATTTT. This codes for CASSVFEGTSTDTQYF.

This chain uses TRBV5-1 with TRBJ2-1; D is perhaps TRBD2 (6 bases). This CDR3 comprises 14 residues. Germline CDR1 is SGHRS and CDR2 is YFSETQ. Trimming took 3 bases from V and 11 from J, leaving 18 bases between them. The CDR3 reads CASSSRGDSGKQFF. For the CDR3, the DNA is TGCGCCAGCAGCTCCCGGGGTGATAGCGGAAAGCAGTTCTTC.